These 8 T cell receptor beta chains originate from one sample sequenced in a study of spatial heterogeneity in lung cancer. Time point specified: blood at routine non-recurrence follow-up after resection. TCRdb analysed the 5' RACE reads with MiXCR anew, one entry per CDR3 protein. The sample has about 94,000 distinct CDR3 sequences, around 19% seen once. The sequences come from PBMCs, collected at follow-up. These receptor sequences come from a male donor with early-stage non-small cell lung cancer.

This clonotype was counted only a few times. The rearrangement links TRBV29-1 to TRBJ1-6; TRBD1 is a possible D gene (6 bases). The germline V gene has CDR1 SQVTM and CDR2 ANQGSEA. The germline V and J ends were trimmed by 0 bases and 5 bases, with 20 bases remaining between them. The CDR3 loop spans 18 amino acids. The CDR3 region has the DNA TGCAGCGTTGAAGATGGATTTTTTACGGGGGGCCATAATTCACCCCTCCACTTT. It yields the protein CSVEDGFFTGGHNSPLHF.

The chain combines TRBV29-1 with TRBJ2-7, with D uncertain. This CDR3 contains 13 residues. The ends were cut back, 6 bases at V and 2 bases at J, with 14 bases in the middle. Germline CDR1 SQVTM, CDR2 ANQGSEA. In nucleotides, the CDR3 is TGCAGCGTCGAATCCCCCGACACCTACGAGCAGTACTTC. Its translation: CSVESPDTYEQYF.

The J gene is TRBJ2-1, the V gene TRBV7-2; D ambiguous. Germline loops: CDR1 SGHTA, CDR2 FQGNSA. The CDR3 has 13 residues. V was pared by 3 bases and J by 3 bases, with 6 bases between. The CDR3 here is CASSLDGYNEQFF. The CDR3 region has the DNA TGTGCCAGCAGCTTGGACGGCTACAATGAGCAGTTCTTC.

This clonotype came up a few times. The chain joins TRBV5-1 to TRBJ1-4, with 9 bases identical to TRBD1. V was pared by 3 bases and J by 7 bases, with 7 bases of the junction left unmatched. This CDR3 comprises 15 residues. Germline assignment: CDR1 SGHRS and CDR2 YFSETQ. The CDR3 loop is CASSSQGQGFEKLFF. The CDR3 bases are TGCGCCAGCAGCTCCCAGGGACAGGGTTTTGAAAAACTGTTTTTT.

V usage is TRBV20-1 and J usage is TRBJ1-1; D unresolved. Germline V gene lookup returns CDR1 DFQATT and CDR2 SNEGSKA (reference sequence). The CDR3 consists of 12 residues. Trimming shortened V by 3 bases and J by 8 bases, and 13 bases separated the two germline ends. This chain's CDR3 is CSASGPRREAFF. For the CDR3, the DNA is TGCAGTGCTAGCGGACCCCGGAGGGAAGCTTTCTTT.

The J gene is TRBJ2-7, the V gene TRBV27; D may match TRBD1 or TRBD2 (5 bases each). The CDR3 consists of 15 residues. The germline CDR1 and CDR2 sequences are MNHEY and SMNVEV (reference sequence). Trimming left V 2 bases short and J 6 bases short, with 17 bases between. The CDR3 loop reads CASSLLPIGGGEQYF. CDR3 coding DNA: TGTGCCAGCAGTTTACTGCCGATTGGGGGTGGCGAGCAGTACTTC.

This chain uses TRBV18 with TRBJ1-1, with D unclear. CDR1 is KGHSH, CDR2 LQKENI, per germline. Deletions cut 6 bases from V and 1 base from J, with 12 bases between. CDR3 length: 14 amino acids. The CDR3 is CASSLYGSNTEAFF. The CDR3 bases are TGTGCCAGCTCCTTGTACGGCTCGAACACTGAAGCTTTCTTT.

There are a few counts of this clonotype. The gene calls are TRBV7-9 and TRBJ2-5, with TRBD1 matching 9 bases. V was clipped by 5 bases and J by 5 bases; unmatched bases: 21. The CDR3 has 19 residues. The germline V gene encodes CDR1 SEHNR and CDR2 FQNEAQ (reference sequence). The CDR3 DNA follows: TGTGCCAGCAGCCCGAGATTAAAGGACAGGGGACTTATGGGGGAGACCCAGTACTTC. Translated, it gives CASSPRLKDRGLMGETQYF.